A single sample gave rise to the 18 T cell receptor beta chains below, sequenced in a study of cytomegalovirus exposure and HLA in healthy donors. Produced via immunoSEQ multiplex PCR; TCRdb's table is partial and in-frame only. The sample lists 150,000 to 180,000 clones, just over 85% occurring once. The sequenced sample was PBMCs. The receptor source for this set is a human donor in good health.

Worth noting for this clone: The DNA is left out, because the CDR3 cannot be placed on it with certainty; the CDR3 is given as TCRdb lists it. J is TRBJ2-2 and V is TRBV27; the DNA was not compared with TRBD2, the D call given in the table. Germline loops: CDR1 MNHEY, CDR2 SMNVEV (reference sequence). Counting both end residues, the CDR3 totals 16 amino acids. The CDR3 is CASSLSLRELSGELFF.

V and J are TRBV5-1 and TRBJ1-2, with D maybe TRBD1 (6 bases). Per the germline V gene, CDR1 is SGHRS and CDR2 is YFSETQ. V lost 0 bases to trimming and J lost 5 bases, with 14 bases between them. CDR3 size: 15 residues. The CDR3 DNA is TGCGCCAGCAGCTTGGCACTCGGGACACAATATGGCTACACCTTC. Translated, it gives CASSLALGTQYGYTF.

This rearrangement joins TRBV5-4 to TRBJ1-1; 7 bases align to TRBD1. Germline V gene sequence: CDR1 SGHNT, CDR2 YYREEE (reference sequence). With V trimmed by 4 bases and J by 4 bases, 7 bases remained unmatched. CDR3 length equals 14 residues. CDR3 amino acids: CASSEYRDSTEAFF. CDR3 bases: TGTGCCAGCAGCGAGTACCGGGACAGCACTGAAGCTTTCTTT.

This chain connects TRBV7-6 to TRBJ1-1; 9 nucleotides agree with TRBD1. CDR1 is SGHVS and CDR2 is FNYEAQ in the germline V gene. The V and J ends lost 3 bases and 6 bases, in that order; junction bases with no gene match: 5. CDR3 length equals 14 residues. CDR3: CASSFGTGFAEAFF. CDR3 DNA sequence: TGTGCCAGCAGCTTCGGGACAGGGTTCGCTGAAGCTTTCTTT.

V and J are TRBV4-1 and TRBJ2-7; TRBD2 matches at 12 bases. V shed 1 base and J 6 bases; nucleotides not matched to a gene: 4. CDR3 length equals 15 residues. Germline lookup yields CDR1 MGHRA and CDR2 YSYEKL. CDR3 region: CASSQGLAGAGEQYF. The CDR3 DNA is TGCGCCAGCAGCCAAGGACTAGCGGGAGCGGGCGAGCAGTACTTC.

The chain couples TRBV29-1 to TRBJ2-2; possible D gene TRBD1, 5 bases. The ends were cut back, 6 bases at V and 1 base at J, with 12 bases in the middle. CDR3 size: 14 residues. The germline CDR1 and CDR2 sequences are SQVTM and ANQGSEA. The CDR3 sequence is CSVDKRENTGELFF. CDR3 coding DNA: TGCAGCGTGGACAAAAGGGAGAACACCGGGGAGCTGTTTTTT.

The chain couples TRBV18 to TRBJ1-6; weak D call: TRBD1 (5 bases). Between the trimmed V and J ends, which lost 4 bases and 6 bases, there was a span of 16 bases. The CDR3 consists of 16 residues. Germline loops: CDR1 KGHSH, CDR2 LQKENI. The DNA for the CDR3 is TGTGCCAGCTCACTCAATTCTCCGACAGTTAATTCACCCCTCCACTTT. Its protein product is CASSLNSPTVNSPLHF. Full variable domain (missing parts from reference TRBV18 and TRBJ1-6): NAGVMQNPRHLVRRRGQEARLRCSPMKGHSHVYWYRQLPEEGLKFMVYLQKENIIDESGMPKERFSAEFPKEGPSILRIQQVVRGDSAAYFCASSLNSPTVNSPLHFGNGTRLTVT.

CDR3 region: CASSQGERAGVRNIQYF. In DNA, the CDR3 is TGCGCCAGCAGCCAAGGAGAGAGAGCGGGGGTTAGAAACATTCAGTACTTC. The rearrangement joins TRBV4-1 to TRBJ2-4; 8 nucleotides agree with TRBD2. After removal of 1 base from V and 6 bases from J, the junction contained 11 bases not matched to a gene. Per the germline V gene, CDR1 is MGHRA and CDR2 is YSYEKL. This CDR3 has 17 residues.

The genes are TRBV7-2 and TRBJ1-5, with D possibly being TRBD1 (6 bases). V lost 1 base and J 0 bases, leaving 13 bases between the germline ends. The CDR3 runs to 17 residues. Germline assignment: CDR1 SGHTA and CDR2 FQGNSA. The CDR3 bases are TGTGCCAGCAGCTTAGGTGTTGGACAGAATAGCAATCAGCCCCAGCATTTT. This codes for CASSLGVGQNSNQPQHF.

This clone was observed once. This chain connects TRBV7-9 to TRBJ2-5, with TRBD2 matching over 15 bases. CDR1 is SEHNR and CDR2 is FQNEAQ in the germline V gene (reference sequence). The V segment lost 5 bases and the J segment 9 bases; nucleotides outside the gene matches: 13. The CDR3 has 17 amino acids. CDR3 amino acids: CASSPGGLAGGITAQYF. CDR3 in DNA: TGTGCCAGCAGCCCAGGGGGACTAGCGGGAGGAATCACGGCCCAGTACTTC. The whole variable domain, filled in from reference TRBV7-9 and TRBJ2-5, reads DTGVSQNPRHKITKRGQNVTFRCDPISEHNRLYWYRQTLGQGPEFLTYFQNEAQLEKSRLLSDRFSAERPKGSFSTLEIQRTEQGDSAMYLCASSPGGLAGGITAQYFGPGTRLLVL.

This clone was observed once. This chain connects TRBV7-2 to TRBJ2-7, with TRBD1 as a possible D gene (6 bases). The CDR3 consists of 17 residues. CDR1 and CDR2 (germline): SGHTA, FQGNSA. V lost 1 base and J 0 bases, leaving 16 bases between the germline ends. CDR3: CASSLVYLGTLSYEQYF. For the CDR3, the DNA is TGTGCCAGCAGCTTAGTATATCTCGGGACACTCTCCTACGAGCAGTACTTC.

This chain uses TRBV2 with TRBJ2-5; a weak D match, TRBD2 (6 bases). CDR3 size: 18 residues. V gave up 2 bases and J gave up 3 bases, with 22 bases separating them. Germline values: CDR1 SNHLY, CDR2 FYNNEI. CDR3 sequence (DNA): TGTGCCAGCAGTGAAAACCTAGACGGGGGACTTATAAAAGAGACCCAGTACTTC. The encoded protein is CASSENLDGGLIKETQYF.

This chain connects TRBV28 to TRBJ2-1; unclear D gene. Germline CDR1 reads MDHEN; CDR2 reads SYDVKM. The V end was cut by 6 bases, the J end by 3 bases, with 12 bases between. This CDR3 has 14 amino acids. The CDR3 DNA reads as TGTGCCAGCAGCTACAGCCTTGGCTACAATGAGCAGTTCTTC. It is translated as CASSYSLGYNEQFF.

The V call is TRBV7-2, the J call TRBJ1-1; D ambiguous. In germline, CDR1 is SGHTA, CDR2 FQGNSA. V lost 10 bases, J lost 2 bases, and 8 bases lay in between. This CDR3 has 11 amino acids. The CDR3 DNA is TGTGCCACCGGGGAAAACACTGAAGCTTTCTTT. Its translation: CATGENTEAFF.

This clone was seen just once. The rearrangement uses TRBV6-1 and TRBJ2-4; perhaps TRBD2 as D (7 bases). V gave up 3 bases and J gave up 1 base, with 22 bases separating them. CDR1 and CDR2 from the germline V gene are MNHNS and SASEGT. The CDR3 extends over 19 amino acids. CDR3 amino acids: CASSELGGAVDSAKNIQYF. The CDR3 nucleotides read TGTGCCAGCAGTGAGTTGGGGGGGGCGGTGGACTCTGCCAAAAACATTCAGTACTTC.

This chain links TRBV4-1 with TRBJ2-7; tentatively, D is TRBD2 (5 bases). The CDR3 is 15 amino acids. V was trimmed by 1 base and J by 2 bases, leaving 12 bases between them. Germline lookup yields CDR1 MGHRA and CDR2 YSYEKL. The chain's CDR3 is CASSQGSLGAYEQYF. In DNA, the CDR3 is TGCGCCAGCAGCCAAGGCTCCCTCGGGGCCTACGAGCAGTACTTC.

The rearrangement uses TRBV27 and TRBJ1-5; D remains ambiguous. CDR3 length: 16 amino acids. Trimming took 6 bases from V and 1 from J, leaving 16 bases between them. Germline V CDR1 and CDR2: MNHEY, SMNVEV (reference sequence). The CDR3 nucleotides are TGTGCCAGCAGCCCGACGCGGGGTGGGAGCAATCAGCCCCAGCATTTT. Encoded protein: CASSPTRGGSNQPQHF.

This clone was detected only once. V gene TRBV7-2 combines with J gene TRBJ1-1, with TRBD1 as a possible D gene (6 bases). V was shortened by 7 bases and J by 1 base, with 16 bases between the two germline ends. Germline V gives CDR1 SGHTA, CDR2 FQGNSA. The CDR3 is 15 amino acids. As DNA, the CDR3 is TGTGCCAGCACCCGAACCGACAGGCCGAACACTGAAGCTTTCTTT. Its translation is CASTRTDRPNTEAFF.